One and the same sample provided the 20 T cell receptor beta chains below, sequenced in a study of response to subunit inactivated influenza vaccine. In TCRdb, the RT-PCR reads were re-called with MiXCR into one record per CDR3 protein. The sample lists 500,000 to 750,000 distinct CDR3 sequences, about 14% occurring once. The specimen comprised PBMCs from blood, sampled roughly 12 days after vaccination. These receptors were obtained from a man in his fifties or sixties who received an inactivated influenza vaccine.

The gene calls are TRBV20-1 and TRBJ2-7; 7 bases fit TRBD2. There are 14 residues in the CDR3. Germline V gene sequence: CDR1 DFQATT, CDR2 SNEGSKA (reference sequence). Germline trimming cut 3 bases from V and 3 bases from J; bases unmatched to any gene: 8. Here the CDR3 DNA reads TGCAGTGCTAGGAACGGGAGGACATTCTACGAGCAGTACTTC. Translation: CSARNGRTFYEQYF.

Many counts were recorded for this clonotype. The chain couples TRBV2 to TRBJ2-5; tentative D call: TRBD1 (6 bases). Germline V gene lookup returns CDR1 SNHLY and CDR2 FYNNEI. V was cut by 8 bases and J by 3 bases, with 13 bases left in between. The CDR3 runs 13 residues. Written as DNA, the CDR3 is TGTGCCAGCGGATGGGACACCAAAGAGACCCAGTACTTC. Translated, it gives CASGWDTKETQYF.

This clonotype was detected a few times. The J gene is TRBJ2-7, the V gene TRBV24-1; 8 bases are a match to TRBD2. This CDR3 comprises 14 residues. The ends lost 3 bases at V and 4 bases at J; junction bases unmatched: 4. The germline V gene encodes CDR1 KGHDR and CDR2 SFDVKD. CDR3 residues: CATSDSGSRYEQYF. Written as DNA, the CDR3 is TGTGCCACCAGTGATAGCGGGAGTAGGTACGAGCAGTACTTC.

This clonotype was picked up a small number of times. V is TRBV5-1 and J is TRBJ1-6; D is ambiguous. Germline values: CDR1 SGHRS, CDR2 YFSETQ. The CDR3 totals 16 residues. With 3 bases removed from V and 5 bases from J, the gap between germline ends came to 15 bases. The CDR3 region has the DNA TGCGCCAGCAGCTCCCATCCCCAGCTGGATAATTCACCCCTCCACTTT. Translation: CASSSHPQLDNSPLHF.

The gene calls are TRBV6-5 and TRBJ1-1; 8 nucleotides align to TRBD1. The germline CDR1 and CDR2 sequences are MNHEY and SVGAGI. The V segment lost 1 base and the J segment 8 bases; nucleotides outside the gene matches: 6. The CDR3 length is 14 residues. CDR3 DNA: TGTGCCAGCAGTTACTTTACAGGGGGTGACGAAGCTTTCTTT. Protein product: CASSYFTGGDEAFF.

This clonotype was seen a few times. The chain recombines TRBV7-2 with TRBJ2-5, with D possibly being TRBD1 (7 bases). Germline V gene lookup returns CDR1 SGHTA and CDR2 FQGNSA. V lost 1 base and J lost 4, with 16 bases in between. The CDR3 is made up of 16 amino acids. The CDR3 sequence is CASSLGPRGVGETQYF. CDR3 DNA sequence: TGTGCCAGCAGCTTAGGGCCCAGGGGGGTAGGAGAGACCCAGTACTTC.

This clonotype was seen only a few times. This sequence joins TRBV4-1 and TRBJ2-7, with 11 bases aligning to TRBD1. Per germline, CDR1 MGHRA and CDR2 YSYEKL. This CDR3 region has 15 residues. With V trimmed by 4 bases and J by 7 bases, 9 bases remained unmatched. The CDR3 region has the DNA TGCGCCAGCAGCCTTTCCGGGACAGGGGGTGAGGAGCAGTACTTC. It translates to CASSLSGTGGEEQYF.

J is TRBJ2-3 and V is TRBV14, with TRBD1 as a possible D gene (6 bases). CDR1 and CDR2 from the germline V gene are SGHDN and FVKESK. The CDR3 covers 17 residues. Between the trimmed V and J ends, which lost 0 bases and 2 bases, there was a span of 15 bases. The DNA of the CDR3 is TGTGCCAGCAGCCAAGACCCATGGACAGTTCTCACAGATACGCAGTATTTT. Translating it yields CASSQDPWTVLTDTQYF.

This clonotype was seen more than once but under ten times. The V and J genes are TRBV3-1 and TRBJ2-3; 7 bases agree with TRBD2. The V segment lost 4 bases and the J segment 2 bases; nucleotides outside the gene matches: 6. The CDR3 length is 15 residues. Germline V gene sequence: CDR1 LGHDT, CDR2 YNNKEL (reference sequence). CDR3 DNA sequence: TGTGCCAGCAGCCTCACTAGCGCCAACACAGATACGCAGTATTTT. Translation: CASSLTSANTDTQYF.

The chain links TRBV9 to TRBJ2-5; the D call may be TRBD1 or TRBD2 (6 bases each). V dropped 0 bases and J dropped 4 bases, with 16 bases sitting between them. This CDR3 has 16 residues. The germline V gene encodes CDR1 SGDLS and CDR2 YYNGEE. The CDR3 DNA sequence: TGTGCCAGCAGCGTAGCCGGGGGCCGGTTGTCAGAGACCCAGTACTTC. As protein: CASSVAGGRLSETQYF.

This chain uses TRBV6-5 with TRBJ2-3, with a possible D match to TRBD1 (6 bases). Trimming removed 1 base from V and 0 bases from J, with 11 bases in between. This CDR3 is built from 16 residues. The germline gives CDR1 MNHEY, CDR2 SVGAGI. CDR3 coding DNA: TGTGCCAGCAGTTACTTGGGGGACAAAAGCACAGATACGCAGTATTTT. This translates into CASSYLGDKSTDTQYF.

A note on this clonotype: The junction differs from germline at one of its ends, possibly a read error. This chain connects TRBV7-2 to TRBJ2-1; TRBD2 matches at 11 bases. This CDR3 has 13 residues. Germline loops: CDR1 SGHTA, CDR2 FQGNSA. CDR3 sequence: CASSPRTSGSDLF. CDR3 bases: TGTGCCAGCAGTCCAAGAACTAGCGGGAGTGATCTCTTC.

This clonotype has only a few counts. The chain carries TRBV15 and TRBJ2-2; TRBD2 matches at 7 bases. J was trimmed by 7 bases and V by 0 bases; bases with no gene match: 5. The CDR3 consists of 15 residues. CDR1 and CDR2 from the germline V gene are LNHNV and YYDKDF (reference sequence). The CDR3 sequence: CATSRDLTSVGELFF. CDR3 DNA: TGTGCCACCAGCAGAGATCTTACTAGCGTCGGGGAGCTGTTTTTT.

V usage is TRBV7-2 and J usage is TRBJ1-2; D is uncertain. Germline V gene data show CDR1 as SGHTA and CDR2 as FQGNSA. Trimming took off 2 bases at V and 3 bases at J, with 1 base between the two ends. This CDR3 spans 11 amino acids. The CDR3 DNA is TGTGCCAGCAGCTTACACTATGGCTACACCTTC. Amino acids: CASSLHYGYTF.

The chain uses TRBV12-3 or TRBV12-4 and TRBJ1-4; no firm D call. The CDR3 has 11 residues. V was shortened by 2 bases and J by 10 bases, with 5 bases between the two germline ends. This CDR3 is CASSLTVKLFF. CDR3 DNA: TGTGCCAGCAGTTTAACGGTAAAACTGTTTTTT.

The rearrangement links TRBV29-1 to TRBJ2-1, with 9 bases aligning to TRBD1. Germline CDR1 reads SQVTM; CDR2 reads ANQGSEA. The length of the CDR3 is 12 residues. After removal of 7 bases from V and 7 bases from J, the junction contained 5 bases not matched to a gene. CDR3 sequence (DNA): TGCAGCGCAGGGACAGGGCGAAATGAGCAGTTCTTC. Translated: CSAGTGRNEQFF.

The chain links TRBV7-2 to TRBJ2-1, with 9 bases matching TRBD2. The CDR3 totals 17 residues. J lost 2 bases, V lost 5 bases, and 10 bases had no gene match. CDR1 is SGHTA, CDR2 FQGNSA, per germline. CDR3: CASSHLLLAGTYNEQFF. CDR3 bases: TGTGCCAGCAGCCATCTCCTTCTAGCGGGAACCTACAATGAGCAGTTCTTC.

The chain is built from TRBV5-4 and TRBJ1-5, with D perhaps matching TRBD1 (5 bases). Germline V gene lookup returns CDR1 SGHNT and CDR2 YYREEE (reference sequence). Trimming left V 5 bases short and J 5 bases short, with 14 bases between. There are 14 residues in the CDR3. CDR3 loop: CASRPAGGHQPQHF. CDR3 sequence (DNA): TGTGCCAGCAGGCCGGCCGGGGGTCATCAGCCCCAGCATTTT.

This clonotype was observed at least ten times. The CDR3 DNA sequence: TGTGCCAGCAGAACCGGACAGTACTCCTACAATGAGCAGTTCTTC. Encoded protein: CASRTGQYSYNEQFF. The chain has TRBV6-1 and TRBJ2-1; weak D call: TRBD1 (6 bases). V dropped 6 bases and J dropped 0 bases, with 12 bases sitting between them. The length of the CDR3 is 15 residues. Germline V lookup: CDR1 MNHNS, CDR2 SASEGT.

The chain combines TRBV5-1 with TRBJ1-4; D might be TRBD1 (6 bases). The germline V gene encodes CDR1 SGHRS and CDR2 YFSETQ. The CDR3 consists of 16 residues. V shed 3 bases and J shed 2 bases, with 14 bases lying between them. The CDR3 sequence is CASSWRRGGTNEKLFF. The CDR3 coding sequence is TGCGCCAGCAGCTGGAGAAGGGGGGGCACTAATGAAAAACTGTTTTTT.